The TCR beta chain described here comes from a study of blood T cell repertoires in COVID-19. Study details: Samples of COVID-19 (acute and convalescent) were obtained from the United States, Italy and Spain.

The table lists this clone with a count of one. This CDR3 spans 17 amino acids. V lost 4 bases, J lost 0 bases, and 18 bases lay in between. Per the germline V gene, CDR1 is SGHDN and CDR2 is FVKESK. In the original analysis: Reference gene primer amplification gave nucleated cell count estimates. Repertoires were generated with immunoSEQ multiplex PCR, while TCRdb's copy carries only in-frame clones and drops some. Clonal size and the V and J genes are those of that table, whereas D and trimming came from the DNA. The table has some 90,000 clones, 65% to 85% seen once. The TCR originated in a man aged 60 to 69 with acute or convalescent COVID-19. V and J are TRBV14 and TRBJ1-1; the D gene is possibly TRBD1 (5 bases). Input material: peripheral blood. DNA of the CDR3: TGTGCCAGCAGCCCGTGGGGGGGATTGGGGTTGAACACTGAAGCTTTCTTT. Encoded protein: CASSPWGGLGLNTEAFF. Full variable domain (missing parts from reference TRBV14 and TRBJ1-1): EAGVTQFPSHSVIEKGQTVTLRCDPISGHDNLYWYRRVMGKEIKFLLHFVKESKQDESGMPNNRFLAERTGGTYSTLKVQPAELEDSGVYFCASSPWGGLGLNTEAFFGQGTRLTVV.